This T cell receptor (beta chain) came from a study of blood T cell repertoires in COVID-19. About the research overall: Sources were T cells, B-cell-depleted T cells, or PBMCs; the material itself was cDNA or gDNA.

Germline V lookup: CDR1 WSHSY, CDR2 SAAADI. The CDR3 is 13 amino acids. The V end was cut by 9 bases, the J end by 3 bases, with 14 bases between. Sequenced by immunoSEQ multiplex PCR; TCRdb stores in-frame clones only, minus some. The sample yields roughly 300,000 clones, roughly nine tenths seen once. Seattle participants joined during active infection and were tracked over time. The TCR originated in a woman under 40 with COVID-19, enrolled during active disease. The sample taken for sequencing was peripheral blood. The genes are TRBV10-2 and TRBJ1-1; D is ambiguous. CDR3 amino acids: CASKLTEHTEAFF. The CDR3 DNA reads as TGCGCCAGTAAACTCACAGAGCACACTGAAGCTTTCTTT.